This is a list of T cell receptor beta chains from one sample in a study of regulatory T cells in long-lasting Graves disease. TCRdb reprocessed the multiplex PCR reads with MiXCR, giving one entry per CDR3 protein. The sample lists 200,000 to 250,000 distinct CDR3 sequences; 20% to 25% were seen once. The sample in question was peripheral blood mononuclear cells (PBMCs), obtained at new diagnosis, from a patient treated with antithyroid drugs. These receptors were obtained from a female donor with Graves disease. CDR3s include the opening cysteine and the closing phenylalanine or tryptophan. D genes are given only for firm matches. A clone size is listed for some rows: how often the clone was seen (once, few, many), or a class if it is expanded.

NA,TRBV19,TRBJ1-1,NA,CASSILGHRGEAFF,TGTGCCAGTAGTATACTTGGCCACCGGGGTGAAGCTTTCTTT
TRBD2,TRBV5-1,TRBJ2-1,many,CASSLTSGLNEQFF,TGTGCCAGCAGCTTGACTAGCGGTCTAAATGAGCAGTTCTTC
TRBD1,TRBV4-3,TRBJ2-7,many,CASSLGQGSENEQYF,TGCGCCAGCAGCCTGGGACAGGGGTCGGAAAACGAGCAGTACTTC
NA,TRBV10-3,TRBJ1-1,few,CAISPDSLGGYTEAFF,TGTGCCATCAGTCCTGACTCTTTAGGCGGGTACACTGAAGCTTTCTTT
NA,TRBV19,TRBJ1-4,NA,CASSDPIGTNEKLFF,TGTGCCAGTAGTGACCCGATAGGAACTAATGAAAAACTGTTTTTT
TRBD2,TRBV6-1,TRBJ2-1,NA,CASRTLSSGSNNEQFF,TGTGCCAGCAGAACGCTTAGTAGCGGGAGTAACAATGAGCAGTTCTTC
TRBD1,TRBV7-3,TRBJ2-7,NA,CASSFSGQGNYNEQYF,TGTGCCAGCAGCTTCTCGGGACAGGGGAACTACAACGAGCAGTACTTC
TRBD2,TRBV7-8,TRBJ2-1,many,CASSSQMGTNYNEQFF,TGTGCCAGCAGCTCTCAAATGGGGACTAACTACAATGAGCAGTTCTTC
TRBD1,TRBV2,TRBJ2-7,many,CASFPGQGYEQYF,TGTGCCAGCTTTCCGGGACAGGGGTACGAGCAGTACTTC
NA,TRBV18,TRBJ1-5,many,CASSPDTMSPQHF,TGTGCCAGCTCACCCGATACTATGAGTCCCCAGCATTTT
NA,TRBV18,TRBJ1-4,many,CASSPDHEKLFF,TGTGCCAGCTCACCAGATCACGAAAAACTGTTTTTT
NA,TRBV19,TRBJ1-2,few,CASSIEGNHYYGYTF,TGTGCCAGTAGTATCGAGGGTAATCATTACTATGGCTACACCTTC
NA,TRBV6-1,TRBJ2-2,NA,CASQKEIETGELFF,TGTGCCAGCCAGAAGGAGATCGAGACCGGGGAGCTGTTTTTT
NA,TRBV7-2,TRBJ2-4,many,CASSSRGVNIQYF,TGTGCCAGCAGCTCCCGGGGAGTAAACATTCAGTACTTC
TRBD2,TRBV4-3,TRBJ2-3,few,CASSQDLAGATDTQYF,TGCGCCAGCAGCCAAGATCTGGCGGGAGCCACAGATACGCAGTATTTT
NA,TRBV2,TRBJ1-5,NA,CAGSGPLNQPQHF,TGTGCCGGCAGTGGGCCCTTAAATCAGCCCCAGCATTTT
NA,TRBV29-1,TRBJ1-2,many,CSVEDLGGNYGYTF,TGCAGCGTTGAAGATCTAGGGGGGAACTATGGCTACACCTTC
TRBD2,TRBV7-9,TRBJ2-1,few,CASSLAVGRGGTGNEQFF,TGTGCCAGCAGCTTAGCGGTAGGGCGCGGGGGAACGGGGAATGAGCAGTTCTTC
NA,TRBV15,TRBJ2-3,many,CATSRVTGTDTQYF,TGTGCCACCAGCAGAGTCACAGGCACAGATACGCAGTATTTT
NA,TRBV6-5,TRBJ2-5,many,CASSTSKGGAETQYF,TGTGCCAGCAGTACCTCGAAGGGGGGCGCAGAGACCCAGTACTTC
TRBD2,TRBV7-9,TRBJ2-7,few,CASSASGSNYEQYF,TGTGCCAGCAGCGCCAGCGGGAGCAACTACGAGCAGTACTTC
NA,TRBV4-1,TRBJ2-1,few,CASSRGNLGGYEQFF,TGCGCCAGCAGCCGAGGAAACCTCGGGGGTTATGAGCAGTTCTTC
TRBD2,TRBV9,TRBJ2-5,NA,CASSVGEGGETQYF,TGTGCCAGCAGCGTAGGGGAGGGAGGAGAGACCCAGTACTTC